This T cell receptor (beta chain) was identified in a study of cytomegalovirus exposure and HLA in healthy donors. Whole-study findings and limits: One later analysis, an examination of the roughly 110 validation repertoires, found that first-cohort TCR clusters tended to co-occur in them.

CDR3 length equals 13 residues. Trimming stripped 3 bases from V and 6 bases from J, with 10 bases between. In germline, CDR1 is KGHSH, CDR2 LQKENI. As for this clone: Its antigen is as yet unknown.

Clones were sequenced by immunoSEQ multiplex PCR, and TCRdb holds only the in-frame ones, with some missing. Of roughly 100,000 clones listed, 85% to 90% are singletons. The sequence was obtained from a woman aged 18-29 years in good health and CMV-seropositive. The material sequenced was PBMCs. The chain joins TRBV18 to TRBJ2-3, with D hard to call. CDR3 loop: CASSPELEDTQYF. DNA for the CDR3: TGTGCCAGCTCACCCGAGCTGGAGGATACGCAGTATTTT.